This TCR beta chain was captured in a study of neoadjuvant anti-PD-1 for oral cavity cancer. Time point of the sample: after neoadjuvant nivolumab, at surgical resection. The germline gives CDR1 MGHRA, CDR2 YSYEKL. Trimming left V 1 base short and J 1 base short, with 7 bases between. This CDR3 comprises 14 residues. The repertoire was sequenced with immunoSEQ multiplex PCR; TCRdb's copy has only in-frame clones and lacks some. The sample records 37,000 or so clones, more than 35% being singletons. Sequencing used tumor tissue, obtained after nivolumab (anti-PD-1) treatment. This rearrangement joins TRBV4-1 to TRBJ1-1, with D unresolved. This clonotype was obtained from a person aged 35-79 years with oral cavity squamous cell carcinoma. DNA for the CDR3: TGCGCCAGCAGCCAAGCCAGCTCGAACACTGAAGCTTTCTTT. Encoded protein: CASSQASSNTEAFF.